Listed below are T cell receptor beta chains from one sample, sequenced in a study of blood T cell repertoires in COVID-19. Using immunoSEQ multiplex PCR, the repertoire was profiled, and TCRdb retains in-frame clones only, with some absent. The sample carries about 93,000 clones, 75% to 90% recorded once. Sequences were obtained from peripheral blood. The source of these receptors is a human donor with active COVID-19. The donor label of this sample is uncertain. Both conserved end residues are trimmed from each CDR3. Fields, in order: CDR3 length, V gene, J gene, clone size, D gene, CDR3 protein. D genes are given only for firm matches. The listing skips clone size in some rows; elsewhere it reads once, few, many or a size class.

cdr3_length: 13; v_call: TRBV28; j_call: TRBJ1-2; clone_size: .; d_call: TRBD1; cdr3_aa: ASSLSTGDRYGYT
cdr3_length: 12; v_call: TRBV5-1; j_call: TRBJ2-5; clone_size: .; d_call: TRBD2; cdr3_aa: ASSSSGGKETQY
cdr3_length: 11; v_call: TRBV5-6; j_call: TRBJ1-6; clone_size: .; d_call: TRBD1; cdr3_aa: ASSLVQGADLH
cdr3_length: 12; v_call: TRBV30; j_call: TRBJ1-1; clone_size: .; d_call: .; cdr3_aa: AWEWGEKDTEAF
cdr3_length: 12; v_call: TRBV7-8; j_call: TRBJ1-6; clone_size: once; d_call: .; cdr3_aa: ASSLGAYNSPLH
cdr3_length: 10; v_call: TRBV5-5; j_call: TRBJ2-1; clone_size: once; d_call: .; cdr3_aa: ASTREHNEQF
cdr3_length: 9; v_call: TRBV12-3/TRBV12-4; j_call: TRBJ1-3; clone_size: .; d_call: .; cdr3_aa: ASSRVSTIY
cdr3_length: 13; v_call: TRBV6-6; j_call: TRBJ2-7; clone_size: once; d_call: TRBD1; cdr3_aa: ASSPPRQGIYEQY
cdr3_length: 11; v_call: TRBV7-3; j_call: TRBJ1-1; clone_size: .; d_call: .; cdr3_aa: ASSQTGRSEAF
cdr3_length: 12; v_call: TRBV20-1; j_call: TRBJ2-5; clone_size: .; d_call: .; cdr3_aa: SASRGQIQETQY
cdr3_length: 13; v_call: TRBV15; j_call: TRBJ2-7; clone_size: .; d_call: .; cdr3_aa: ATSRGTGQTYEQY
cdr3_length: 12; v_call: TRBV7-9; j_call: TRBJ1-3; clone_size: .; d_call: TRBD1; cdr3_aa: ASSLDRGINTIY
cdr3_length: 12; v_call: TRBV5-1; j_call: TRBJ2-7; clone_size: .; d_call: .; cdr3_aa: ASSRDSYSYEQY
cdr3_length: 12; v_call: TRBV9; j_call: TRBJ2-3; clone_size: .; d_call: TRBD2; cdr3_aa: ASSFSGATDTQY
cdr3_length: 18; v_call: TRBV4-3; j_call: TRBJ1-4; clone_size: .; d_call: .; cdr3_aa: ASSLRYLQGLLSPNEKLF
cdr3_length: 12; v_call: TRBV7-9; j_call: TRBJ1-2; clone_size: few; d_call: TRBD1; cdr3_aa: ASSFRGGEYGYT
cdr3_length: 12; v_call: TRBV19; j_call: TRBJ1-1; clone_size: .; d_call: .; cdr3_aa: ASSIVQGGAEAF
cdr3_length: 12; v_call: TRBV5-1; j_call: TRBJ2-7; clone_size: .; d_call: TRBD1; cdr3_aa: ASSDGDRVSEQY
cdr3_length: 14; v_call: TRBV6-2/TRBV6-3; j_call: TRBJ1-1; clone_size: .; d_call: .; cdr3_aa: ASSYPGVNMNTEAF
cdr3_length: 13; v_call: TRBV6-5; j_call: TRBJ2-7; clone_size: .; d_call: TRBD1; cdr3_aa: ASSFDRGSSYEQY
cdr3_length: 12; v_call: TRBV20-1; j_call: TRBJ1-2; clone_size: .; d_call: .; cdr3_aa: SASRGGTGYGYT
cdr3_length: 14; v_call: TRBV28; j_call: TRBJ1-5; clone_size: .; d_call: .; cdr3_aa: ASSLFTGVGNQPQH
cdr3_length: 12; v_call: TRBV19; j_call: TRBJ2-3; clone_size: .; d_call: .; cdr3_aa: ASSKPGSTDTQY
cdr3_length: 15; v_call: TRBV6-1; j_call: TRBJ1-3; clone_size: once; d_call: .; cdr3_aa: ASSEGALAGSGNTIY
cdr3_length: 14; v_call: TRBV7-8; j_call: TRBJ1-5; clone_size: .; d_call: .; cdr3_aa: ASSHRGGIVGQPQH
cdr3_length: 15; v_call: TRBV6-2/TRBV6-3; j_call: TRBJ1-5; clone_size: .; d_call: TRBD1; cdr3_aa: ASSRISGGAGNQPQH
cdr3_length: 14; v_call: TRBV18; j_call: TRBJ2-3; clone_size: .; d_call: .; cdr3_aa: ASSPQVGSTFHTQY
cdr3_length: 13; v_call: TRBV19; j_call: TRBJ2-3; clone_size: .; d_call: .; cdr3_aa: ASSYRDKFADTQY
cdr3_length: 14; v_call: TRBV7-3; j_call: TRBJ1-3; clone_size: .; d_call: .; cdr3_aa: ASSLSPTGSGNTIY
cdr3_length: 11; v_call: TRBV19; j_call: TRBJ2-1; clone_size: .; d_call: TRBD2; cdr3_aa: ASSGRGGTEQF
cdr3_length: 13; v_call: TRBV30; j_call: TRBJ2-4; clone_size: .; d_call: TRBD1; cdr3_aa: AWSEDRGAKNIQY
cdr3_length: 15; v_call: TRBV7-2; j_call: TRBJ1-1; clone_size: .; d_call: TRBD1; cdr3_aa: ASSYRDSYFFNTEAF
cdr3_length: 14; v_call: TRBV3-1/TRBV3-2; j_call: TRBJ2-5; clone_size: .; d_call: TRBD2; cdr3_aa: ASSRLPSGGEETQY
cdr3_length: 11; v_call: TRBV19; j_call: TRBJ2-2; clone_size: .; d_call: TRBD1; cdr3_aa: ATGWGTGGELF
cdr3_length: 11; v_call: TRBV5-4; j_call: TRBJ1-2; clone_size: .; d_call: TRBD1; cdr3_aa: ASSLGQGGGYT
cdr3_length: 20; v_call: TRBV27; j_call: TRBJ2-6; clone_size: .; d_call: TRBD2; cdr3_aa: ASSLWAVGLSGGATGANVLT
cdr3_length: 13; v_call: TRBV7-9; j_call: TRBJ2-7; clone_size: .; d_call: .; cdr3_aa: ASSFRVQIFPEQY
cdr3_length: 10; v_call: TRBV25-1; j_call: TRBJ2-7; clone_size: .; d_call: .; cdr3_aa: ASGEDSYEQY
cdr3_length: 11; v_call: TRBV4-3; j_call: TRBJ2-5; clone_size: .; d_call: .; cdr3_aa: ASSQDSAGFQY
cdr3_length: 14; v_call: TRBV4-1; j_call: TRBJ2-7; clone_size: few; d_call: TRBD1; cdr3_aa: ASSHRDRGISYEQY
cdr3_length: 13; v_call: TRBV7-2; j_call: TRBJ2-7; clone_size: .; d_call: TRBD2; cdr3_aa: ASSLAQIAGYEQY
cdr3_length: 13; v_call: TRBV27; j_call: TRBJ1-6; clone_size: .; d_call: .; cdr3_aa: ASSSGLLGGSPLH
cdr3_length: 12; v_call: TRBV11-2; j_call: TRBJ2-1; clone_size: .; d_call: .; cdr3_aa: ASSPLGSYNEQF
cdr3_length: 14; v_call: TRBV27; j_call: TRBJ2-7; clone_size: .; d_call: .; cdr3_aa: ASSLSGWGLTYEQY
cdr3_length: 12; v_call: TRBV16; j_call: TRBJ2-7; clone_size: .; d_call: .; cdr3_aa: ASSQQAGGGEQY
cdr3_length: 14; v_call: TRBV4-2; j_call: TRBJ2-5; clone_size: .; d_call: .; cdr3_aa: ASSQDRLTGGETQY
cdr3_length: 13; v_call: TRBV7-8; j_call: TRBJ2-7; clone_size: few; d_call: TRBD1; cdr3_aa: ASSLDGTAPYEQY
cdr3_length: 11; v_call: TRBV14; j_call: TRBJ2-2; clone_size: .; d_call: .; cdr3_aa: ASKTGGTGELF
cdr3_length: 14; v_call: TRBV4-1; j_call: TRBJ2-5; clone_size: .; d_call: .; cdr3_aa: ASSQVPGGVEETQY
cdr3_length: 12; v_call: TRBV4-2; j_call: TRBJ1-2; clone_size: .; d_call: TRBD1; cdr3_aa: ASSQDGTGKGYT
cdr3_length: 11; v_call: TRBV7-9; j_call: TRBJ2-1; clone_size: .; d_call: .; cdr3_aa: ASSDTGSYEQF
cdr3_length: 12; v_call: TRBV5-4; j_call: TRBJ2-7; clone_size: .; d_call: TRBD1; cdr3_aa: ASSLTGGKYEQY
cdr3_length: 19; v_call: TRBV18; j_call: TRBJ2-1; clone_size: .; d_call: .; cdr3_aa: ASSPLFGSSGGKSSYNEQF
cdr3_length: 12; v_call: TRBV19; j_call: TRBJ2-3; clone_size: .; d_call: TRBD1; cdr3_aa: ASTDRDSTDTQY
cdr3_length: 13; v_call: TRBV10-2; j_call: TRBJ1-3; clone_size: .; d_call: TRBD1; cdr3_aa: ASRGIRGPGNTIY
cdr3_length: 15; v_call: TRBV11-2; j_call: TRBJ2-1; clone_size: .; d_call: .; cdr3_aa: ASSPEWGFSSYNEQF